Included here is one TCR beta chain sequence, with context. From germline, CDR1 is LNHNV and CDR2 YYDKDF (reference sequence). Between the trimmed V and J ends, which lost 0 bases and 5 bases, there was a span of 8 bases. The CDR3 spans 13 residues. TCRdb's table, derived via immunoSEQ multiplex PCR, lists solely in-frame clones and lacks some. The sample holds about 140,000 clones, roughly 80% seen once. This record comes from a study of blood T cell repertoires in COVID-19. V usage is TRBV15 and J usage is TRBJ2-7; no clear D gene. Sequenced material: peripheral blood. This TCR was sampled from a woman aged 55 to 70 with acute or convalescent COVID-19. CDR3 nucleotide sequence: TGTGCCACCAGCAGAGATGTAACGGACGAGCAGTACTTC. Encoded protein: CATSRDVTDEQYF. Full variable domain (missing parts from reference TRBV15 and TRBJ2-7): DAMVIQNPRYQVTQFGKPVTLSCSQTLNHNVMYWYQQKSSQAPKLLFHYYDKDFNNEADTPDNFQSRRPNTSFCFLDIRSPGLGDTAMYLCATSRDVTDEQYFGPGTRLTVT.